This TCR beta chain comes out of a study of T cell repertoires in cytomegalovirus infection (dated by TCRdb to 2018 to 2020). Notes on the research overall: The peptide stimulations were aimed at well-studied HLA-B-restricted epitopes as well as recently identified HLA-C-restricted CMV epitopes, whose presentation resists viral immunomodulation. Donor HLA type was relevant to the analysis, because carriage of CMV infection together with the matching HLA type was indicated by public TCR beta signatures. Results the study describes overall, beyond this receptor: In both this cohort and an independent roughly 400-donor cohort, the cumulative frequency of public TCR beta family members distinguished carriers of CMV infection plus the relevant HLA type. The ex vivo response was dominated by HLA-C-restricted CMV-specific TCR beta clonotypes, which also provided the single most frequent clonotype in two of eight donors.

CDR1 SGHTS and CDR2 YDEGEE are derived from the germline V gene. V lost 5 bases and J lost 0 bases; the stretch between them is 14 bases long. The CDR3 contains 16 residues, cysteine and phenylalanine counted. Only the CDR3 part of the read is kept: 48 bases, read in frame from the first base. To note about this clonotype: Its target antigen remains unknown. No base-level quality is on record; no much larger clone is a single base apart.

Sequencing was carried out with an Illumina HiSeq 1500. Using fastp at Q25 and MiXCR, TCRdb reprocessed the public reads and kept productive beta chains. Every entry covers one CDR3 protein and lists the most common genes and DNA from its rows. For this sample the table gives roughly 120,000 distinct CDR3 sequences, of which around 30% were detected only once. The ten largest clonotypes hold 41% of the sample. This specimen's treatment or condition label, interpreted: in vitro stimulation with specific CMV peptide epitopes to enrich CMV-specific T cells. The chain is encoded by TRBV5-8 joined to TRBJ2-2; the D segment is perhaps TRBD1 or TRBD2, each sharing 5 matched bases. The receptor's source is a human donor in good health (CMV status not recorded). Some clones in this sample may be carry-over from other donors' samples. Source: CD8+ T cells from cultured PBMCs, taken from culture after CMV antigen stimulation. The DNA sequence is as follows: TGTGCCAGCAGTTCGGGACGGACATCGAACACCGGGGAGCTGTTTTTT. Its protein product is CASSSGRTSNTGELFF.